The present entry profiles one T cell receptor beta chain with its context. Its antigen is still unknown. No base quality values were provided; no much bigger clone lies one nucleotide off. The entry originates in a study of OX40 agonist ivuxolimab in advanced cancers. The study in broad terms: Ivuxolimab was an agonistic, fully human IgG2 monoclonal antibody directed against OX40 (CD134), a costimulatory receptor. Intravenous ivuxolimab was administered to patients every 2 weeks at six dose levels: 0.01, 0.1, 0.3, 1.5, 3 and 10 mg/kg. Among the roughly 52 dose-escalation patients, around 19 had hepatocellular carcinoma, roughly 15 melanoma, 9 renal cell carcinoma and 9 head and neck cancer. The dose-escalation cohort was around 83% male with a mean age of approximately 60 years, ranging from 23 to 79. Prior anti-PD-1, anti-PD-L1 or anti-CTLA-4 therapy was permitted, and about two fifths of dose-escalation patients had received checkpoint inhibitors. Partial responses occurred in three dose-escalation patients, of whom one had hepatocellular carcinoma and two had cutaneous melanoma. The point of sequencing TCRbeta in the periphery was to test whether ivuxolimab changed TCR sequence diversity and drove clonal T-cell expansion. The paper reports the monotherapy dose-escalation portion (N = 52 patients) of the phase I ivuxolimab trial. What the authors observed across the whole study: At doses of 0.1 to 3.0 mg/kg, clonal expansion of both CD4+ and CD8+ blood T cells was observed from baseline to week 6. In the 0.1-3.0 mg/kg groups, partial responders were among the patients with the lowest normalized peripheral clonal expansion, particularly in CD8+ T cells. Low levels of normalized T-cell clonal expansion were also seen in some patients who did not respond. After ivuxolimab, more expanded clones were found on average in CD8+ T cells than in CD4+ T cells. Which antigens the clonally expanded peripheral T cells were specific for was not determined.

To sequence the TCRbeta CDR3 region, genomic DNA was isolated from the sorted cells. The immunoSEQ Assay was used to sequence the TCRbeta CDR3 regions. TCRdb obtained this table from immuneACCESS and retained in-frame rearrangements with V and J assigned. These tables miss some clones; where compared with another copy, unresolved V genes account for less than half of the shortfall, and the remainder is unexplained. This sample gives tens of thousands of clones in total; 85% of them show up just once. 5.5% to 7% of the sample lies in the top ten. The trial excluded patients who had a history of autoimmune disease or who were on systemic immunosuppression. Peripheral blood for TCR sequencing was collected from all dose cohorts at baseline, on cycle 4 day 1, and on cycle 7 day 1. Samples came from an open-label, multicenter, first-in-human phase I dose-escalation trial of ivuxolimab. The trial enrolled adults with locally advanced or metastatic head and neck squamous cell, hepatocellular, melanoma or renal cell carcinoma. Before TCR sequencing, CD4+ and CD8+ T cells were separately sorted from peripheral blood.

The receptor comes from an adult with an advanced solid tumor such as melanoma, head and neck, liver or kidney cancer. Sequencing used CD4+ or CD8+ T cells sorted from blood, obtained in a trial of the OX40 agonist ivuxolimab.

The CDR3 loop reads CASSYMANYGYTF. DNA sequence: TGTGCCAGCAGTTACATGGCGAACTATGGCTACACCTTC. The V and J genes are TRBV6-5 and TRBJ1-2, with no D gene named confidently. The CDR3 runs 13 amino acids, cysteine and phenylalanine included. The CDR3 DNA has 39 bases and is translated from base 1. V and J lose 2 bases and 2 bases, and a span of 6 bases separates them. Taken from the germline V gene, the CDR1 and CDR2 loops are MNHEY and SVGAGI.